The 10 T cell receptor beta chains in this list originate from one sample, sequenced in a study of T-cell reconstitution after alpha-beta-depleted transplantation in children. TCRbeta library preparation incorporated unique molecular identifiers. A single record per CDR3 protein comes from TCRdb applying MiXCR to the PCR reads. In the table there are under 300,000 distinct CDR3 sequences, 9.7% of which are singletons. Sequenced here: PBMCs from the stem cell graft donor, sampled from the stem cell graft. These TCRs come from a human donor who donated a stem cell graft to a child with SCID.

This clonotype was observed at least ten times. The J gene is TRBJ1-5, the V gene TRBV9; D unclear. V dropped 3 bases and J dropped 7 bases, with 11 bases sitting between them. Germline lookup yields CDR1 SGDLS and CDR2 YYNGEE. This CDR3 is built from 13 residues. For the CDR3, the DNA is TGTGCCAGCAGCGCCGACCCCGAGCAGCCCCAGCATTTT. Residues: CASSADPEQPQHF.

This clonotype was counted at least ten times. The V gene is TRBV5-1, the J gene TRBJ1-3; D remains unclear. Trimming removed 0 bases at V and 4 bases at J, with 8 bases between. The CDR3 extends over 14 amino acids. Germline V gene lookup returns CDR1 SGHRS and CDR2 YFSETQ. CDR3 DNA sequence: TGCGCCAGCAGCTTGGGGCAGGAAGGAAACACCATATATTTT. Residues: CASSLGQEGNTIYF. Complete variable domain (other parts from reference TRBV5-1 and TRBJ1-3): KAGVTQTPRYLIKTRGQQVTLSCSPISGHRSVSWYQQTPGQGLQFLFEYFSETQRNKGNFPGRFSGRQFSNSRSEMNVSTLELGDSALYLCASSLGQEGNTIYFGEGSWLTVV.

This clonotype was seen a handful of times. The V call is TRBV19, the J call TRBJ2-1, with TRBD1 identical over 11 bases. This CDR3 has 15 residues. The germline V gene has CDR1 LNHDA and CDR2 SQIVND (reference sequence). V shed 6 bases and J 9 bases; nucleotides not matched to a gene: 10. CDR3 amino acids: CASSPGQGAAREQFF. CDR3 in DNA: TGTGCCAGTAGCCCCGGACAGGGGGCAGCTCGTGAGCAGTTCTTC.

This clonotype has ten or more counts. The chain uses TRBV6-2 or TRBV6-3 and TRBJ2-5; D is undetermined. Trimming cost V 2 bases and J 3 bases, with 10 bases left between them. Germline CDR1 reads MNHEY; CDR2 reads SVGEGT. The CDR3 is 14 residues long. The CDR3 here is CASSYVLEEETQYF. CDR3 sequence (DNA): TGTGCCAGCAGTTACGTCCTAGAAGAAGAGACCCAGTACTTC.

This clonotype has ten or more counts. The chain has TRBV29-1 and TRBJ2-3; 12 positions match TRBD2. V dropped 7 bases and J dropped 3; count of bases not matched to a gene: 5. This CDR3 has 14 amino acids. CDR1 and CDR2 (germline): SQVTM, ANQGSEA. In nucleotides, the CDR3 is TGCAGCGGGGATACTAGCGGGGGGACAGATACGCAGTATTTT. This translates into CSGDTSGGTDTQYF.

In this sample, this clonotype turned up many times. V usage is TRBV7-6 and J usage is TRBJ2-7; D remains ambiguous. Germline lookup yields CDR1 SGHVS and CDR2 FNYEAQ. V lost 1 base and J lost 7, with 5 bases in between. The CDR3 totals 11 residues. Here the CDR3 reads CASSLGREQYF. The CDR3 nucleotides are TGTGCCAGCAGCTTAGGTAGAGAGCAGTACTTC. The variable domain in full, with the rest retrieved from reference TRBV7-6 and TRBJ2-7, is GAGVSQSPRYKVTKRGQDVALRCDPISGHVSLYWYRQALGQGPEFLTYFNYEAQQDKSGLPNDRFSAERPEGSISTLTIQRTEQRDSAMYRCASSLGREQYFGPGTRLTVT.

This clonotype was seen a handful of times. In DNA, the CDR3 is TGTGCCTGGAGTGTTCTAGCGCGCACCGGGGAGCTGTTTTTT. Amino acids: CAWSVLARTGELFF. This chain joins TRBV30 and TRBJ2-2, with a weak D call TRBD2 (6 bases). This CDR3 region has 14 residues. V dropped 0 bases and J dropped 4 bases, with 9 bases sitting between them. Germline V CDR1 and CDR2: GTSNPN, SVGIG (reference sequence).

As for this clonotype: Just one base apart from a much larger clone, this may be a read error. The CDR3 ends on some other residue instead of the conserved phenylalanine or tryptophan, so this is likely a read error. V and J are TRBV7-3 and TRBJ2-3; no definite D call. V was shortened by 2 bases and J by 0 bases, with 9 bases between the two germline ends. There are 15 residues in the CDR3. Looked up from germline, CDR1 is SGHTA and CDR2 is FQGTGA. The CDR3 here is CASSLWGTSTDTQYI. The CDR3 DNA follows: TGTGCCAGCAGCTTATGGGGTACTAGCACAGATACGCAGTATATT.

Turning to this clonotype: A much larger clone sits a single nucleotide away, making a read error possible. J is TRBJ2-3 and V is TRBV4-2, with 10 bases aligning to TRBD2. This CDR3 has 16 residues. The germline gives CDR1 LGHNA, CDR2 YNFKEQ. The CDR3 loop reads CAISRSLAGGTDTQYF. CDR3 bases: TGTGCCATCAGCCGCTCGCTAGCGGGGGGCACAGATACGCAGTATTTT.

This clonotype was observed many times. This chain joins TRBV20-1 and TRBJ1-3, with D unclear. The CDR3 is made up of 12 amino acids. V lost 0 bases, J lost 12 bases, and 12 bases lay in between. From germline, CDR1 is DFQATT and CDR2 SNEGSKA (reference sequence). CDR3 coding DNA: TGCAGTGCTAGAGATAGGAGGGTTGGCATATATTTT. Residues: CSARDRRVGIYF.